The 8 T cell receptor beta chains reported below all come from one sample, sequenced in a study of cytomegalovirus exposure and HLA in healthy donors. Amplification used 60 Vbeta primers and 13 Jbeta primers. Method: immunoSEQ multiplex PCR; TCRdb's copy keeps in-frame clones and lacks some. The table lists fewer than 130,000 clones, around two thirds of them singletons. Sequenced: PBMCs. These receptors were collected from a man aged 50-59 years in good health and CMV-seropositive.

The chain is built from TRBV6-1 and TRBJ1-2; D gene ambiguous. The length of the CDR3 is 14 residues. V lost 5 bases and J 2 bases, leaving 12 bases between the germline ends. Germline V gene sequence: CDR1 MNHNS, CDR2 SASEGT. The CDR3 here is CASSPVAQNYGYTF. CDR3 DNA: TGTGCCAGCAGTCCCGTGGCCCAGAACTATGGCTACACCTTC.

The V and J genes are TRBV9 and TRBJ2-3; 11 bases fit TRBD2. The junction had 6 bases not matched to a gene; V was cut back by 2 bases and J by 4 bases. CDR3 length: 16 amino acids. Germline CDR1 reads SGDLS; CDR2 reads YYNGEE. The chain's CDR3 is CASSVISGGVADTQYF. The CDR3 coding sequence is TGTGCCAGCAGCGTCATTAGCGGGGGGGTAGCAGATACGCAGTATTTT.

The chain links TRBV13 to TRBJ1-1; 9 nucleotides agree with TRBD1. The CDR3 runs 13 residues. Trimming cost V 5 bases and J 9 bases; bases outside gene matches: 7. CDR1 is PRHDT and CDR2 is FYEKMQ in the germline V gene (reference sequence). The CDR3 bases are TGTGCCAGCAGCCCCGGGACAGGGTCTCAAGCTTTCTTT. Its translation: CASSPGTGSQAFF.

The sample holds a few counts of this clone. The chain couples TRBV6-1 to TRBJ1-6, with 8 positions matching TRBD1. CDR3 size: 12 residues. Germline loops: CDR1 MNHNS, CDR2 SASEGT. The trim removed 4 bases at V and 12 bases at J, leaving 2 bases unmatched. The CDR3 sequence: CASSADRGPLHF. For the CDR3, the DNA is TGTGCCAGCAGTGCCGACAGGGGACCCCTCCACTTT.

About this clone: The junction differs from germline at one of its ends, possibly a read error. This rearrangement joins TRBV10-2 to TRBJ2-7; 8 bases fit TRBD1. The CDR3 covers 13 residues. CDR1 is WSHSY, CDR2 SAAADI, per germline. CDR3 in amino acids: CASRESQGAEQYF. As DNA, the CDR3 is TGCGCCAGCAGGGAGTCGCAGGGGGCCGAGCAGTACTTC.

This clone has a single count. CDR3 protein: CASSPGTGTSPLHF. The CDR3 coding sequence is TGTGCCAGCAGCCCCGGGACAGGGACCTCACCCCTCCACTTT. The chain recombines TRBV6-4 with TRBJ1-6; 9 bases are a match to TRBD1. V was pared by 6 bases and J by 10 bases, with 7 bases of the junction left unmatched. Looked up from germline, CDR1 is MRHNA and CDR2 is SNTAGT. CDR3 length equals 14 residues.

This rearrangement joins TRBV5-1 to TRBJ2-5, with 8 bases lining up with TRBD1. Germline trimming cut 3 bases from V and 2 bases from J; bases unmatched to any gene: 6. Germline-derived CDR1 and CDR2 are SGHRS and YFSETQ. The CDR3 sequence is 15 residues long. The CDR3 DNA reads TGCGCCAGCAGCTCTGGACAGGGTTGGCAAGAGACCCAGTACTTC. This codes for CASSSGQGWQETQYF.

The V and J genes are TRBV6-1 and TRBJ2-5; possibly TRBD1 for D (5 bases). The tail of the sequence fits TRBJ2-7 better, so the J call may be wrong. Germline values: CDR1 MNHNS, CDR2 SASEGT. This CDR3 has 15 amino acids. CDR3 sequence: CASRDPRDSSYEQYF. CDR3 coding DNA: TGTGCCAGCAGGGACCCCCGTGACAGCTCCTACGAGCAGTACTTC.